This T cell receptor beta chain is from a study of CD8+ T cells in alopecia areata. Specified treatment: oral pan-JAK inhibitor, 5-10 mg twice daily. The sequencing template was cDNA reverse transcribed from extracted RNA. Profiled with immunoSEQ multiplex PCR; TCRdb holds only in-frame clones, not every one. Among over 85,000 clones listed, just over 70% were seen once. Findings of the study overall: Especially in alopecia totalis/universalis, lesional scalp showed greater clonality than normal scalp did.

With V trimmed by 3 bases and J by 4 bases, 4 bases remained unmatched. Germline-derived CDR1 and CDR2 are SGDLS and YYNGEE. CDR3 length equals 14 residues. As concerns this clone: Its antigen remains unknown.

The sample here was CD8+ T cells sorted from blood, taken at week 44, from a patient treated with tofacitinib. The rearrangement uses TRBV9 and TRBJ2-7; TRBD1 matches 10 bases. The receptor was isolated from a human donor with alopecia areata. The chain's CDR3 is CASSGDRGVYEQYF. In nucleotides, the CDR3 is TGTGCCAGCAGCGGGGACAGGGGTGTATACGAGCAGTACTTC.